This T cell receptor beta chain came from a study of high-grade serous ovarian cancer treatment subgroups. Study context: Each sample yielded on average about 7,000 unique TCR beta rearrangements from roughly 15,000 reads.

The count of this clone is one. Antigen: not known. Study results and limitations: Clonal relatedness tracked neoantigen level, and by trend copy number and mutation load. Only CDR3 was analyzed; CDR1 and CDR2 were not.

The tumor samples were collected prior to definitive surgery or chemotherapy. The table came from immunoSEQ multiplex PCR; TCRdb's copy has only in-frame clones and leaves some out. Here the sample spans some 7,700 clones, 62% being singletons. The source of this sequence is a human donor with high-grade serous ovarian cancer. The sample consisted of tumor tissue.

CDR3 bases: TGTGCCAGCAGCTTATCAGGAAACACTGAAGCTTTCTTT. Its translation is CASSLSGNTEAFF. The rearrangement uses TRBV11-3 and TRBJ1-1; D remains unclear. Germline V gene data show CDR1 as SGHNT and CDR2 as YENEEA. V lost 2 bases and J 2 bases, leaving 6 bases between the germline ends. This CDR3 is 13 amino acids long.